This T cell receptor (beta chain) was sequenced in a study of siplizumab effects on memory and regulatory T cells. Remarks on this clone: What it binds is not known.

Study results and caveats: Major contributors to the alloresponse seemed to be naive T cells, which also appeared more diverse than memory cells.

CDR3 length: 15 residues. V lost 3 bases and J lost 2; bases outside the gene matches: 6. In germline, CDR1 is SGHAT, CDR2 FQNNGV. TCR templates numbering 95,000 to 100,000 were assayed per sample. The assay was immunoSEQ multiplex PCR, and TCRdb's table has in-frame clones only and misses some. The sample lists around 86,000 clones; around 94% were seen once. The rearrangement joins TRBV11-2 to TRBJ2-7; 8 bases fit TRBD1. This TCR came from a human donor in good health. The specimen was non-Treg CD4+ T cells sorted from blood. The DNA for the CDR3 is TGTGCCAGCAGCTTCCCCCAACAGGGGGCCTACGAGCAGTACTTC. This encodes CASSFPQQGAYEQYF. Full variable domain (outside the CDR3, taken from reference TRBV11-2 and TRBJ2-7): EAGVAQSPRYKIIEKRQSVAFWCNPISGHATLYWYQQILGQGPKLLIQFQNNGVVDDSQLPKDRFSAERLKGVDSTLKIQPAKLEDSAVYLCASSFPQQGAYEQYFGPGTRLTVT.